This T cell receptor beta chain was recovered during a study of cytomegalovirus exposure and HLA in healthy donors. This clone was picked up a small number of times. Its matching antigen is unknown. Study-level findings and limits: Later analysis demonstrated an association between a missense DCLRE1C variant and TCR beta V- and J-gene trimming.

V was shortened by 2 bases and J by 3 bases, with 13 bases between the two germline ends. This CDR3 is built from 15 residues. CDR1 and CDR2 from the germline V gene are SEHNR and FQNEAQ (reference sequence). PCR used 60 Vbeta primers and 13 Jbeta primers. In the original analysis: It was a later analysis that counted approximately 81 million unique TCR beta chains, of which about 10 million were shared. Repertoires were generated with immunoSEQ multiplex PCR, while TCRdb's copy carries only in-frame clones and drops some. The D gene and trimming were derived from the DNA, and the V and J assignments and clone size from that table. The table shows about 200,000 clones, with around 70% occurring only once.

The chain recombines TRBV7-9 with TRBJ1-2, with a weak D call TRBD1 (6 bases). The sequence derives from a man aged 35-49 years in good health and CMV-seropositive. The sample consisted of PBMCs. The CDR3: CASSLTGGGYYGYTF. The CDR3 DNA follows: TGTGCCAGCAGCTTAACGGGGGGCGGATACTATGGCTACACCTTC.